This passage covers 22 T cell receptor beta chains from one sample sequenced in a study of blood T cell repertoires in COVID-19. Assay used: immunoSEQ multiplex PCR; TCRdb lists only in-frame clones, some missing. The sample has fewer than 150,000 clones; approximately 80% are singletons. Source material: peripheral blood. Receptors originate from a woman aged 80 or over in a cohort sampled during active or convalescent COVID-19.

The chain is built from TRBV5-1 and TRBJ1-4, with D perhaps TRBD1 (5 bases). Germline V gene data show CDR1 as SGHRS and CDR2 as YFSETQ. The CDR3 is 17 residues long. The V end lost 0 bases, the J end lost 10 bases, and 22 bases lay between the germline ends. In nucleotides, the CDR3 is TGCGCCAGCAGCTTGGTCCAGGGCCGTTTTGTAGGTGGAAAACTGTTTTTT. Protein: CASSLVQGRFVGGKLFF.

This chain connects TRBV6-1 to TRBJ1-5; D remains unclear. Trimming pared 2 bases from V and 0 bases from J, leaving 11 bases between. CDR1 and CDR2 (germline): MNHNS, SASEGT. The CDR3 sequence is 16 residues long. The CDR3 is CASSENGLFSNQPQHF. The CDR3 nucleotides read TGTGCCAGCAGTGAAAATGGACTCTTTAGCAATCAGCCCCAGCATTTT.

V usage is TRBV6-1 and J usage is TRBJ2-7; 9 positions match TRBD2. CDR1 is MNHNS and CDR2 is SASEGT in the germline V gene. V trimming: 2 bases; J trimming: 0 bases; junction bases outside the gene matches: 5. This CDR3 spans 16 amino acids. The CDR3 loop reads CASSEMLAGASYEQYV. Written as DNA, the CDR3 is TGTGCCAGCAGTGAAATGTTAGCGGGGGCCTCCTACGAGCAGTACGTC.

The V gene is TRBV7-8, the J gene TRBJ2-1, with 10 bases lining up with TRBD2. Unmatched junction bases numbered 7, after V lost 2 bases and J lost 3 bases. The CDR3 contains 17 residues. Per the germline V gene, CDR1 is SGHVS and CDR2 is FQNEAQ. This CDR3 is CASSLFLAGGIYNEQFF. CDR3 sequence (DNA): TGTGCCAGCAGCTTATTTTTAGCGGGGGGAATCTACAATGAGCAGTTCTTC.

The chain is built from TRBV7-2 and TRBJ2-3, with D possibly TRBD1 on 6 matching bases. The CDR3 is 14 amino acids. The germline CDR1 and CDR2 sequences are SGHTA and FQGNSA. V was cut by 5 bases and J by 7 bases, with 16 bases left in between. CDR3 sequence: CASSKGQSGHTQYF. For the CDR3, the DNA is TGTGCCAGCAGCAAAGGACAGTCAGGACATACGCAGTATTTT.

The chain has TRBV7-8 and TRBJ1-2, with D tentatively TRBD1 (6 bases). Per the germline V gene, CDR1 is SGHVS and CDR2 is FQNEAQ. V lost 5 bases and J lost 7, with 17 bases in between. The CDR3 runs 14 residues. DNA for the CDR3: TGTGCCAGCAGCCTTGGGACACCGGTGGGTGGCTACACCTTC. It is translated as CASSLGTPVGGYTF.

The CDR3 coding sequence is TGTGCCAGCAGCCAAGCGGGGGGGCCTAAGGGCAATGAGCAGTTCTTC. It specifies CASSQAGGPKGNEQFF. The chain uses TRBV4-2 and TRBJ2-1, with 8 bases aligning to TRBD2. V lost 1 base, J lost 6 bases, and 8 bases stayed unmatched. In germline, CDR1 is LGHNA, CDR2 YNFKEQ. The CDR3 consists of 16 residues.

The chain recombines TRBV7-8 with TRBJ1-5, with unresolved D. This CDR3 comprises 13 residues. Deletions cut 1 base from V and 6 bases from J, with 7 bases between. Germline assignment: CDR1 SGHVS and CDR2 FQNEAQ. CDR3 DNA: TGTGCCAGCAGCTTAGTTAGTAGTCAGCCCCAGCATTTT. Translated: CASSLVSSQPQHF.

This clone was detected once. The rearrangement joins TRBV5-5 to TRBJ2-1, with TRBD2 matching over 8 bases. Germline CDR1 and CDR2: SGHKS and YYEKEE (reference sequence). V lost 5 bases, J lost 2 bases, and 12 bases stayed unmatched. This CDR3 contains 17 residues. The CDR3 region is CASSRIPGGEPYNEQFF. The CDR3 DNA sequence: TGTGCCAGCAGTAGGATACCGGGGGGGGAACCCTACAATGAGCAGTTCTTC.

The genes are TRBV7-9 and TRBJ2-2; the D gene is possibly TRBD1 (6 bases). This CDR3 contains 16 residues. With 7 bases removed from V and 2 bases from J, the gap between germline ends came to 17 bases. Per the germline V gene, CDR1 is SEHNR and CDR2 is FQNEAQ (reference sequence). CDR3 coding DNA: TGTGCCAGCACCGCCAGGTCGGACAGTAACACCGGGGAGCTGTTTTTT. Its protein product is CASTARSDSNTGELFF.

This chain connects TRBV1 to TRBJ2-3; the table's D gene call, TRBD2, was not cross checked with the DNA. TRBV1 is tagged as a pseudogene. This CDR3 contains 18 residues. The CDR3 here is CTSSQDTPTGGLPDTQYF. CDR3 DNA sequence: TGCACCAGCAGCCAAGATACCCCCACGGGGGGCCTCCCAGATACGCAGTATTTT.

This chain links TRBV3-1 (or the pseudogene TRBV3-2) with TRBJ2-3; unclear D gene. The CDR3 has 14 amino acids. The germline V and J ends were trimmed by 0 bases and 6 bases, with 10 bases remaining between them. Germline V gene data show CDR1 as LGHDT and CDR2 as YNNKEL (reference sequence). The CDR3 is CASSQEFWADTQYF. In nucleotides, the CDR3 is TGTGCCAGCAGCCAAGAATTTTGGGCCGATACGCAGTATTTT.

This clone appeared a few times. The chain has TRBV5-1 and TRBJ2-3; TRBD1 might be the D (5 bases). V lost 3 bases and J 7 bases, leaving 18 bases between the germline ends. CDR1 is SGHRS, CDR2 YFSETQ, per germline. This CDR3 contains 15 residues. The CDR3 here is CASSSDPRASNTQYF. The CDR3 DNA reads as TGCGCCAGCAGCTCGGACCCCAGGGCGTCGAATACGCAGTATTTT.

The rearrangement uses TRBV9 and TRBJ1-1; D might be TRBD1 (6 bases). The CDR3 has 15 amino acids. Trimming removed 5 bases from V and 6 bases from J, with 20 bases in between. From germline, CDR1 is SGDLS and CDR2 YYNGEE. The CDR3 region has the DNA TGTGCCAGCAGGCGGGCCTTGGGGGCTTTGTCTGAAGCTTTCTTT. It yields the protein CASRRALGALSEAFF.

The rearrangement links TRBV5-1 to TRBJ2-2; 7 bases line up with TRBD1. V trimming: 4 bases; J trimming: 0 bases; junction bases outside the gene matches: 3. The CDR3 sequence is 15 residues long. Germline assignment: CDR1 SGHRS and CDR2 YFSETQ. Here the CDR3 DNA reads TGCGCCAGCAGCCCGGGGACAGCGAACACCGGGGAGCTGTTTTTT. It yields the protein CASSPGTANTGELFF. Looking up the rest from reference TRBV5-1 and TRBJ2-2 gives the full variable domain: KAGVTQTPRYLIKTRGQQVTLSCSPISGHRSVSWYQQTPGQGLQFLFEYFSETQRNKGNFPGRFSGRQFSNSRSEMNVSTLELGDSALYLCASSPGTANTGELFFGEGSRLTVL.

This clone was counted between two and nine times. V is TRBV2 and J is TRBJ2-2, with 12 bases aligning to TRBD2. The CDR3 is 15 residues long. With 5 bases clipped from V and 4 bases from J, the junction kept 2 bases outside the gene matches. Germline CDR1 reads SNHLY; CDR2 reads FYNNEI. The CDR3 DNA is TGTGCCAGCAGTCAGGGACTAGCGGGCACCGGGGAGCTGTTTTTT. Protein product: CASSQGLAGTGELFF.

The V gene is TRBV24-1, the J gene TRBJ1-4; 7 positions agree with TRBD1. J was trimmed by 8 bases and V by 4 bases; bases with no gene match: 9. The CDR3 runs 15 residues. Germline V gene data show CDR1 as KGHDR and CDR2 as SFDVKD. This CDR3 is CATSEKTGVTEKLFF. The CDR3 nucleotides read TGTGCCACCAGTGAGAAAACAGGGGTTACGGAAAAACTGTTTTTT.

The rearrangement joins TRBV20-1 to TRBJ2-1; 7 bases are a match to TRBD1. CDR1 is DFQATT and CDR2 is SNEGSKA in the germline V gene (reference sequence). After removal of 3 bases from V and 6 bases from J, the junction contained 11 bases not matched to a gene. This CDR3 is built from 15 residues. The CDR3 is CSASAPDRFANEQFF. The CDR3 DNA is TGCAGTGCTAGTGCTCCGGACAGGTTCGCCAATGAGCAGTTCTTC.

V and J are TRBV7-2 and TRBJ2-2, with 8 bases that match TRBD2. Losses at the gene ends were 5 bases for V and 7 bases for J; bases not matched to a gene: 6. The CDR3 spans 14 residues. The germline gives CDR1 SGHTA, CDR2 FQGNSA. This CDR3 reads CASSPGGFYGELFF. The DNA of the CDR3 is TGTGCCAGCAGCCCGGGGGGGTTCTACGGGGAGCTGTTTTTT.

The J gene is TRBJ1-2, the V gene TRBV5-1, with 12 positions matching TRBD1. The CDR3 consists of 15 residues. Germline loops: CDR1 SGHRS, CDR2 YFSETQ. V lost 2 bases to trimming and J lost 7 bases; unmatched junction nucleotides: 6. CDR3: CASSLRGQGASGYTF. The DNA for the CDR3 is TGCGCCAGCAGCTTAAGGGGACAGGGGGCTAGTGGCTACACCTTC.

The CDR3 spells CAWSVNPTNEKLFF. DNA for the CDR3: TGTGCCTGGAGTGTAAATCCGACTAATGAAAAACTGTTTTTT. The chain recombines TRBV30 with TRBJ1-4, with D hard to call. The CDR3 runs 14 residues. Trimming took 0 bases from V and 2 from J, leaving 7 bases between them. The germline CDR1 and CDR2 sequences are GTSNPN and SVGIG (reference sequence).

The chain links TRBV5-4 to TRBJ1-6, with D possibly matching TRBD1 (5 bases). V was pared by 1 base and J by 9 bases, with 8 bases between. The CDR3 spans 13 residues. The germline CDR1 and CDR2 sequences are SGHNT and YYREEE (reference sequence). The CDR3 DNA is TGTGCCAGCAGCTTGCAGGGAAGTTCACCCCTCCACTTT. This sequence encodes CASSLQGSSPLHF.